The 24 T cell receptor beta chains presented below share a single source sample, sequenced in a study of cytomegalovirus exposure and HLA in healthy donors. Primers for the PCR totalled 60 Vbeta and 13 Jbeta. This table comes from immunoSEQ multiplex PCR, and its TCRdb copy is limited to in-frame clones, with some not included. Of some 200,000 clones detected, 83% appear once; the ten largest clones hold 1.1% to 1.5%. Sequencing used PBMCs. These receptors originate from a girl aged 5-17 years in good health and CMV-seronegative.

The gene calls are TRBV18 and TRBJ2-3; 11 bases match TRBD1. Germline V gives CDR1 KGHSH, CDR2 LQKENI. The CDR3 consists of 17 residues. V was pared by 2 bases and J by 4 bases, with 8 bases of the junction left unmatched. CDR3 in DNA: TGTGCCAGCTCACCAGTCGCCGGGACAGGGGGGGCAGATACGCAGTATTTT. It translates to CASSPVAGTGGADTQYF.

The chain recombines TRBV6-1 with TRBJ2-5; possible D gene TRBD2, 6 bases. The better agreement between TRBJ2-7 and the DNA end casts doubt on the J call. This CDR3 spans 13 amino acids. The germline gives CDR1 MNHNS, CDR2 SASEGT. The CDR3 loop reads CASNGGYPYEQYF. The CDR3 DNA reads as TGTGCCAGCAATGGAGGGTATCCCTACGAGCAGTACTTC.

CDR3 protein: CASSPSTIKTGDPYGYTF. In DNA, the CDR3 is TGTGCCAGCAGTCCATCAACTATTAAGACAGGGGACCCCTATGGCTACACCTTC. The chain carries TRBV28 and TRBJ1-2, with TRBD1 identical over 8 bases. There are 18 residues in the CDR3. The germline V gene encodes CDR1 MDHEN and CDR2 SYDVKM. Germline trimming cut 5 bases from V and 4 bases from J; bases unmatched to any gene: 18.

Comment on this clone: At the DNA level, this CDR3 is encoded by other sequences in the same sample as well. CDR3 DNA: TGCGCCAGCAGCTTACAGGGAAACACTGAAGCTTTCTTT. Translation: CASSLQGNTEAFF. This chain joins TRBV5-1 and TRBJ1-1, with TRBD1 as a possible D gene (6 bases). CDR3 length: 13 residues. From germline, CDR1 is SGHRS and CDR2 YFSETQ. V lost 2 bases and J 2 bases, leaving 7 bases between the germline ends.

The sample holds one count of this clone. The rearrangement links TRBV19 to TRBJ2-7; possible D gene TRBD1, 6 bases. Trimming removed 5 bases from V and 3 bases from J, with 17 bases in between. Germline V gene sequence: CDR1 LNHDA, CDR2 SQIVND (reference sequence). CDR3 length: 15 amino acids. CDR3 DNA sequence: TGTGCCAGTAGTCCCTTCAGGACAGAAGTCTACGAGCAGTACTTC. This codes for CASSPFRTEVYEQYF.

The V call is TRBV28, the J call TRBJ1-5; D possibly corresponds to TRBD1 (6 bases). The CDR3 contains 14 residues. Germline V gene data show CDR1 as MDHEN and CDR2 as SYDVKM. The V end lost 7 bases, the J end lost 7 bases, and 17 bases lay between the germline ends. Here the CDR3 reads CASNVQGQDQPQHF. DNA for the CDR3: TGTGCCAGCAACGTACAGGGACAAGACCAGCCCCAGCATTTT. Full variable domain (missing parts from reference TRBV28 and TRBJ1-5): DVKVTQSSRYLVKRTGEKVFLECVQDMDHENMFWYRQDPGLGLRLIYFSYDVKMKEKGDIPEGYSVSREKKERFSLILESASTNQTSMYLCASNVQGQDQPQHFGDGTRLSIL.

This clone was recorded a few times. The CDR3 protein is CAWQSHRGRDNEQFF. In nucleotides, the CDR3 is TGTGCCTGGCAATCGCACAGGGGAAGGGACAATGAGCAGTTCTTC. The chain links TRBV30 to TRBJ2-1; 7 bases line up with TRBD1. The CDR3 runs 15 residues. Trimming took 5 bases from V and 5 from J; bases not matched to a gene: 12. Looked up from germline, CDR1 is GTSNPN and CDR2 is SVGIG (reference sequence).

The rearrangement links TRBV7-2 to TRBJ1-1, with 10 bases identical to TRBD1. Looked up from germline, CDR1 is SGHTA and CDR2 is FQGNSA. This CDR3 is 16 amino acids long. V gave up 2 bases and J gave up 0 bases; unmatched junction bases: 3. CDR3 nucleotides: TGTGCCAGCAGCTTAAGGACAGGGGGGATGAACACTGAAGCTTTCTTT. Translating gives CASSLRTGGMNTEAFF.

The rearrangement links TRBV25-1 to TRBJ2-5; 8 bases map to TRBD1. The CDR3 loop spans 17 amino acids. V was clipped by 3 bases and J by 0 bases; unmatched bases: 9. CDR1 is MGHDK, CDR2 SYGVNS, per germline. In nucleotides, the CDR3 is TGTGCCAGCAGTGATATCTCCCGACAGGGGTACCAAGAGACCCAGTACTTC. Its translation is CASSDISRQGYQETQYF.

J is TRBJ2-5 and V is TRBV28, with D unclear. V was shortened by 6 bases and J by 0 bases, with 5 bases between the two germline ends. The germline V gene encodes CDR1 MDHEN and CDR2 SYDVKM. This CDR3 spans 12 amino acids. The CDR3 protein is CASREYQETQYF. The DNA for the CDR3 is TGTGCCAGCAGGGAGTACCAAGAGACCCAGTACTTC.

This clone has only a few counts. The gene calls are TRBV19 and TRBJ1-2; 8 nucleotides align to TRBD1. CDR1 and CDR2 (germline): LNHDA, SQIVND (reference sequence). The V segment lost 8 bases and the J segment 1 base; nucleotides outside the gene matches: 6. CDR3 size: 14 residues. Written as DNA, the CDR3 is TGTGCCAGTCAAGACAGGGGAGGTAACTATGGCTACACCTTC. Translation: CASQDRGGNYGYTF.

The chain uses TRBV14 and TRBJ2-6, with 9 positions matching TRBD2. V lost 0 bases, J lost 4 bases, and 10 bases stayed unmatched. The CDR3 has 19 amino acids. In germline, CDR1 is SGHDN, CDR2 FVKESK. As DNA, the CDR3 is TGTGCCAGCAGCCAAGATAGCCTAGCGGGGTACTTAGGGGCCAACGTCCTGACTTTC. Translation gives CASSQDSLAGYLGANVLTF.

The chain is built from TRBV9 and TRBJ2-7; weak D call: TRBD1 (6 bases). CDR3 size: 18 residues. The V end was cut by 4 bases, the J end by 0 bases, with 23 bases between. The germline V gene encodes CDR1 SGDLS and CDR2 YYNGEE. In DNA form, the CDR3 reads TGTGCCAGCAGCCATCCTTTACTACCGACAGGAGGCTCCTACGAGCAGTACTTC. It is translated as CASSHPLLPTGGSYEQYF. Together with reference TRBV9 and TRBJ2-7, the CDR3 gives the full variable domain: DSGVTQTPKHLITATGQRVTLRCSPRSGDLSVYWYQQSLDQGLQFLIQYYNGEERAKGNILERFSAQQFPDLHSELNLSSLELGDSALYFCASSHPLLPTGGSYEQYFGPGTRLTVT.

The chain has TRBV28 and TRBJ2-1, with D unresolved. This CDR3 contains 13 residues. Trimming removed 6 bases from V and 6 bases from J, with 12 bases in between. Germline V lookup: CDR1 MDHEN, CDR2 SYDVKM. CDR3 DNA sequence: TGTGCCAGCAGCGTAGTTTATCGCAATGAGCAGTTCTTC. Protein sequence: CASSVVYRNEQFF.

The gene calls are TRBV19 and TRBJ2-7; the D gene is possibly TRBD2 (6 bases). Trimming pared 11 bases from V and 4 bases from J, leaving 12 bases between. The CDR3 contains 11 residues. The germline gives CDR1 LNHDA, CDR2 SQIVND (reference sequence). DNA for the CDR3: TGTGCCTCCGATGGAGGGTACGAGCAGTACTTC. It yields the protein CASDGGYEQYF.

This chain's CDR3 is CASSLSPDRNQPQHF. The DNA for the CDR3 is TGTGCCAGCAGTTTGTCACCTGACAGGAATCAGCCCCAGCATTTT. This chain connects TRBV28 to TRBJ1-5; the D gene is possibly TRBD1 (6 bases). Germline lookup yields CDR1 MDHEN and CDR2 SYDVKM. Trimming cost V 3 bases and J 4 bases, with 13 bases left between them. The CDR3 contains 15 residues.

The chain joins TRBV2 to TRBJ1-5, with D perhaps TRBD1 (5 bases). CDR3 size: 15 residues. Germline V gene lookup returns CDR1 SNHLY and CDR2 FYNNEI. Trimming left V 5 bases short and J 2 bases short, with 13 bases between. This chain's CDR3 is CASSRWGVGNQPQHF. CDR3 sequence (DNA): TGTGCCAGCAGTCGATGGGGCGTAGGCAATCAGCCCCAGCATTTT.

The rearrangement uses TRBV2 and TRBJ1-5; the D gene is possibly TRBD1 (5 bases). The CDR3 is made up of 19 amino acids. Germline V lookup: CDR1 SNHLY, CDR2 FYNNEI. The V end was cut by 1 base, the J end by 2 bases, with 21 bases between. This CDR3 reads CASSEEGAGWVFGNQPQHF. The DNA of the CDR3 is TGTGCCAGCAGTGAAGAGGGTGCAGGGTGGGTTTTCGGCAATCAGCCCCAGCATTTT.

The table lists this clone with a count of one. V and J are TRBV9 and TRBJ1-3, with a possible D match to TRBD1 (5 bases). Trimming removed 4 bases from V and 0 bases from J, with 11 bases in between. CDR1 SGDLS and CDR2 YYNGEE come from the germline V gene. The CDR3 runs to 15 residues. Here the CDR3 reads CASSKGVFSGNTIYF. In DNA form, the CDR3 reads TGTGCCAGCAGCAAAGGGGTTTTCTCTGGAAACACCATATATTTT.

The genes are TRBV16 and TRBJ2-7; maybe TRBD1 (6 bases). Germline CDR1 and CDR2: KGHSY and FQNENV. V lost 4 bases and J 3 bases, leaving 7 bases between the germline ends. The CDR3 sequence is 12 residues long. The CDR3 protein is CASSRGLYEQYF. CDR3 DNA: TGTGCCAGCAGCCGGGGGCTCTACGAGCAGTACTTC.

The chain carries TRBV6-1 and TRBJ2-6; D call uncertain. The CDR3 is made up of 15 amino acids. Germline-derived CDR1 and CDR2 are MNHNS and SASEGT. Between the trimmed V and J ends, which lost 0 bases and 1 base, there was a span of 4 bases. CDR3 loop: CASSEARSGANVLTF. The CDR3 nucleotides read TGTGCCAGCAGTGAAGCCAGATCTGGGGCCAACGTCCTGACTTTC.

The rearrangement joins TRBV5-4 to TRBJ1-6; 10 positions match TRBD1. V trimming: 3 bases; J trimming: 10 bases; junction bases outside the gene matches: 13. The germline V gene encodes CDR1 SGHNT and CDR2 YYREEE (reference sequence). This CDR3 is 17 amino acids long. The CDR3 spells CASSSDSGQGIGSPLHF. CDR3 in DNA: TGTGCCAGCAGCTCAGATTCGGGACAGGGGATTGGGTCACCCCTCCACTTT. Complete variable domain (other parts from reference TRBV5-4 and TRBJ1-6): ETGVTQSPTHLIKTRGQQVTLRCSSQSGHNTVSWYQQALGQGPQFIFQYYREEENGRGNFPPRFSGLQFPNYSSELNVNALELDDSALYLCASSSDSGQGIGSPLHFGNGTRLTVT.

V is TRBV27 and J is TRBJ2-7; 10 bases align to TRBD2. This CDR3 region has 15 residues. Germline CDR1 is MNHEY and CDR2 is SMNVEV (reference sequence). V gave up 7 bases and J gave up 1 base; unmatched junction bases: 7. CDR3: CASTRAGGSSYEQYF. CDR3 nucleotides: TGTGCCAGCACCCGAGCGGGAGGGTCTTCCTACGAGCAGTACTTC.

This clone has a single count. V and J are TRBV27 and TRBJ2-3, with a tentative D call TRBD1 (6 bases). Trimming shortened V by 3 bases and J by 13 bases, and 17 bases separated the two germline ends. The CDR3 covers 13 residues. The germline gives CDR1 MNHEY, CDR2 SMNVEV (reference sequence). CDR3 coding DNA: TGTGCCAGCAGTTTTGCTAGCCAAGGGGGAGAGTATTTT. Its translation is CASSFASQGGEYF.